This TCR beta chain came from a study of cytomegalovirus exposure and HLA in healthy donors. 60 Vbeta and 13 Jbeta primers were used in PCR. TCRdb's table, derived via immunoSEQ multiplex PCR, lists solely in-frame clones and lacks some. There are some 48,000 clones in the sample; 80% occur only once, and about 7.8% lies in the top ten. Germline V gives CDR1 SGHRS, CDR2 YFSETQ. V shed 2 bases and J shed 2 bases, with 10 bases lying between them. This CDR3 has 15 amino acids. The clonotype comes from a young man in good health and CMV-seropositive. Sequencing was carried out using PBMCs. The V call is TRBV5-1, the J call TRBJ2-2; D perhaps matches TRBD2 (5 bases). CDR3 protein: CASSLPGSNTGELFF. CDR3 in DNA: TGCGCCAGCAGCTTACCGGGAAGTAACACCGGGGAGCTGTTTTTT. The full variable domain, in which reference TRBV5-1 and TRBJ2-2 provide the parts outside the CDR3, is KAGVTQTPRYLIKTRGQQVTLSCSPISGHRSVSWYQQTPGQGLQFLFEYFSETQRNKGNFPGRFSGRQFSNSRSEMNVSTLELGDSALYLCASSLPGSNTGELFFGEGSRLTVL.